Following are 17 T cell receptor beta chains from one sample sequenced in a study of T cell responses to AZD1222 COVID-19 vaccine. Using immunoSEQ multiplex PCR, the repertoire was profiled, and TCRdb retains in-frame clones only, with some absent. Among 130,000 or so clones listed, roughly 90% were seen once. Source: peripheral blood, taken on day 0 of AZD1222 vaccination. The source is an adult in good health.

The chain links TRBV9 to TRBJ2-3; TRBD1 matches 10 bases. Trimming took 0 bases from V and 0 from J; bases not matched to a gene: 1. The V gene's germline CDR1 is SGDLS and CDR2 YYNGEE. This CDR3 is built from 16 residues. The DNA for the CDR3 is TGTGCCAGCAGCGTAGGGGACAGGGGAAGCACAGATACGCAGTATTTT. Translated: CASSVGDRGSTDTQYF.

V gene TRBV28 combines with J gene TRBJ1-5, with 11 bases fitting TRBD1. Per the germline V gene, CDR1 is MDHEN and CDR2 is SYDVKM. Trimming removed 10 bases from V and 6 bases from J; junction bases left unmatched: 11. The CDR3 totals 15 residues. The CDR3 DNA sequence: TGTGCCACCCTCCGGGACAGGGGGGGAGGTCAGCCCCAGCATTTT. Translation gives CATLRDRGGGQPQHF.

This sequence joins TRBV28 and TRBJ2-3; D is uncertain. The CDR3 consists of 11 residues. Germline CDR1 reads MDHEN; CDR2 reads SYDVKM. V was trimmed by 8 bases and J by 3 bases, leaving 6 bases between them. CDR3 sequence: CASGETDTQYF. The DNA for the CDR3 is TGTGCCAGCGGAGAGACAGATACGCAGTATTTT.

The chain combines TRBV6-1 with TRBJ2-3; no clear D. Germline V gene sequence: CDR1 MNHNS, CDR2 SASEGT. The CDR3 length is 14 residues. The ends were cut back, 3 bases at V and 0 bases at J, with 7 bases in the middle. CDR3 amino acids: CASSDHISTDTQYF. The CDR3 nucleotides are TGTGCCAGCAGTGATCACATAAGCACAGATACGCAGTATTTT.

This clone occurred a few times. This chain connects TRBV4-1 to TRBJ1-1; 7 nucleotides line up with TRBD1. J was trimmed by 1 base and V by 5 bases; bases with no gene match: 16. Germline CDR1 reads MGHRA; CDR2 reads YSYEKL. The CDR3 is 18 residues long. The CDR3 loop is CASSTPPNRDRRNTEAFF. The DNA of the CDR3 is TGCGCCAGCAGCACTCCCCCTAACCGGGACAGACGGAACACTGAAGCTTTCTTT.

The rearrangement joins TRBV6-5 to TRBJ2-7, with no clear D. V dropped 6 bases and J dropped 2 bases, with 14 bases sitting between them. CDR1 is MNHEY and CDR2 is SVGAGI in the germline V gene. This CDR3 is 14 amino acids long. This CDR3 is CASSGRSKPYEQYF. The CDR3 DNA follows: TGTGCCAGCAGCGGTCGCTCCAAACCCTACGAGCAGTACTTC.

J is TRBJ1-5 and V is TRBV6-1; D remains unclear. The CDR3 contains 13 residues. The V gene lost 3 bases and the J gene lost 2 bases, with 5 bases spanning the gap. In germline, CDR1 is MNHNS, CDR2 SASEGT. This chain's CDR3 is CASSERGNQPQHF. In DNA, the CDR3 is TGTGCCAGCAGTGAGAGGGGCAATCAGCCCCAGCATTTT.

This clone was detected once. V gene TRBV9 combines with J gene TRBJ2-7, with 9 bases aligning to TRBD1. The CDR3 spans 16 residues. The germline V gene has CDR1 SGDLS and CDR2 YYNGEE. V lost 3 bases, J lost 2 bases, and 9 bases stayed unmatched. Here the CDR3 reads CASSAGQGLPAYEQYF. CDR3 nucleotide sequence: TGTGCCAGCAGCGCGGGACAGGGTTTACCCGCCTACGAGCAGTACTTC.

V is TRBV3-1 (or the pseudogene TRBV3-2) and J is TRBJ2-7, with a possible D match to TRBD1 (5 bases). With 3 bases removed from V and 6 bases from J, the gap between germline ends came to 12 bases. This CDR3 region has 13 residues. Germline V gene lookup returns CDR1 LGHDT and CDR2 YNNKEL (reference sequence). The CDR3 region is CASSHGHRGEQYF. CDR3 in DNA: TGTGCCAGCAGCCACGGACACCGTGGCGAGCAGTACTTC.

The count of this clone is one. The CDR3 DNA reads TGTGCCAGCAGCAATTTCCCTCCGGGGGACTCCTACGAGCAGTACTTC. It translates to CASSNFPPGDSYEQYF. This chain connects TRBV21-1 to TRBJ2-7; the table names TRBD2, a call not compared with the DNA. TRBV21-1 is a documented pseudogene. This CDR3 has 16 residues.

The chain employs TRBV7-9 and TRBJ1-2, with D perhaps TRBD1 (5 bases). Germline V gene lookup returns CDR1 SEHNR and CDR2 FQNEAQ (reference sequence). This CDR3 comprises 16 residues. The V and J ends lost 4 bases and 2 bases respectively, with 17 bases between them. The CDR3 DNA reads TGTGCCAGCAGCTCGGAGCGACAGATTTTAAACTATGGCTACACCTTC. It specifies CASSSERQILNYGYTF. Full variable domain (outside the CDR3, taken from reference TRBV7-9 and TRBJ1-2): DTGVSQNPRHKITKRGQNVTFRCDPISEHNRLYWYRQTLGQGPEFLTYFQNEAQLEKSRLLSDRFSAERPKGSFSTLEIQRTEQGDSAMYLCASSSERQILNYGYTFGSGTRLTVV.

Regarding this clone: The junction differs from germline at one of its ends, possibly a read error. This chain joins TRBV27 and TRBJ2-1; tentative D call: TRBD2 (5 bases). The germline gives CDR1 MNHEY, CDR2 SMNVEV (reference sequence). This CDR3 comprises 16 residues. For the CDR3, the DNA is TGTGCCAGCAGTTTCCTTGACTCTAGCCCCAGAAATGCGCAGTTCTTC. This sequence encodes CASSFLDSSPRNAQFF.

V is TRBV28 and J is TRBJ1-5; D not resolved. The V end lost 4 bases, the J end lost 3 bases, and 4 bases lay between the germline ends. This CDR3 is 12 amino acids long. CDR1 and CDR2 (germline): MDHEN, SYDVKM. The CDR3 region has the DNA TGTGCCAGCAGTTCCCCCAATCAGCCCCAGCATTTT. Its protein is CASSSPNQPQHF.

The rearrangement joins TRBV19 to TRBJ1-2; no reliable D call. The germline gives CDR1 LNHDA, CDR2 SQIVND (reference sequence). V was pared by 6 bases and J by 1 base, with 12 bases between. The CDR3 is 14 residues long. The CDR3 sequence is CASSLQANNYGYTF. The CDR3 nucleotides read TGTGCCAGTAGCCTGCAGGCGAATAACTATGGCTACACCTTC.

The rearrangement uses TRBV19 and TRBJ1-5; D unclear. Looked up from germline, CDR1 is LNHDA and CDR2 is SQIVND (reference sequence). V was clipped by 3 bases and J by 9 bases, with 21 bases between them. The CDR3 spans 16 residues. The CDR3 reads CASSIGSAFGRTPQHF. Here the CDR3 DNA reads TGTGCCAGTAGTATTGGGAGCGCATTTGGACGTACGCCCCAGCATTTT.

This clone was found once. In DNA, the CDR3 is TGTGCCAGCAGCCAAGACGGGACTAGCGGGTACGAGCAGTACTTC. Amino acid sequence: CASSQDGTSGYEQYF. The gene calls are TRBV4-2 and TRBJ2-7, with 12 bases fitting TRBD2. V trimming: 0 bases; J trimming: 4 bases; junction bases outside the gene matches: 1. The germline gives CDR1 LGHNA, CDR2 YNFKEQ. The CDR3 totals 15 residues.

This chain connects TRBV19 to TRBJ2-1; possible D gene TRBD2, 6 bases. CDR1 and CDR2 from the germline V gene are LNHDA and SQIVND (reference sequence). The V end lost 5 bases, the J end lost 0 bases, and 14 bases lay between the germline ends. CDR3 length equals 16 residues. The CDR3 bases are TGTGCCAGTAGTGCGTTAGCGGAACCCTCCTACAATGAGCAGTTCTTC. This encodes CASSALAEPSYNEQFF.